This record covers a single TCR beta chain. Its antigen remains unknown. At one of its ends the junction is not consistent with the germline gene, which may arise from a read error. Every TCR beta cDNA library bore unique molecular identifiers. TCRdb re-called the PCR reads through MiXCR, storing one row per CDR3 protein. Of 650,000 to 900,000 distinct CDR3 sequences listed, about 45% were seen once; the top ten hold just under 5%. The data are from a study of post-analysis software for immune sequencing data. Study overall: The study covered relapsing-remitting, secondary progressive and progressive-relapsing courses of multiple sclerosis.

The germline gives CDR1 SGHRS, CDR2 YFSETQ. CDR3 length equals 13 residues. Whole-study results and caveats: The study found significantly lower normalized Chao1 diversity in multiple sclerosis patients than in controls. When the samples were clustered directly with F measure, those that had been prepared in the same batch showed strong co-clustering. A handful of TRBV segments were significantly more frequent in patients than in controls. TRBV5-6, TRBV5-1 and TRBV20-1 were among these segments.

The rearrangement links TRBV5-1 to TRBJ2-3; unclear D gene. This sequence was found in a girl aged 5-17 years with multiple sclerosis. The material sequenced was blood. The CDR3 nucleotides read TGTGCCAGCAGCTTAGGGCCCCCAGATACGCAGTATTTT. Its translation is CASSLGPPDTQYF.